In this sample, the clone carrying this T cell receptor beta chain turned up a few times. Antigen: not known. This CDR3 comprises 12 residues. Germline CDR1 and CDR2: SGHTA and FQGNSA. V lost 5 bases and J 3 bases, leaving 7 bases between the germline ends. It was through 5'RACE template switching that TCR cDNA was made, with a universal primer site and UMIs added. TCRdb re-analysed the 5' RACE reads in MiXCR, keeping a single row per CDR3 protein. The sample holds about 320,000 distinct CDR3 sequences; approximately 13% are singletons and the top ten take about 3%. This entry is derived from a study of T cells after yellow fever vaccination. Study-wide context: The SMART-Seq v4 Ultra Low Input method served to prepare the low-cell-number fractions.

Study-level findings and limits: Reappearance after the booster was observed for most primary-vaccination clones (96% CD4, about 85% CD8).

The sample here was CD4+ T cells sorted from PBMCs, taken 15 days after the yellow fever booster vaccination. The TCR sequence derives from a young man who received the YFV17D yellow fever vaccine. J is TRBJ1-1 and V is TRBV7-2; unclear D gene. In DNA, the CDR3 is TGTGCCAGCAGCCCCGTTTACACTGAAGCTTTCTTT. Translating it yields CASSPVYTEAFF.